The clone carrying this TCR beta chain was counted only a few times. These data belong to a study of Ad26.COV2.S vaccination and SARS-CoV-2 variants. At the level of the study: Donor joined the COV1001 Ad26.COV2.S trial arm.

The data were produced by immunoSEQ multiplex PCR, yet TCRdb's version contains in-frame clones alone and is incomplete. The sample shows hundreds of thousands of clones, roughly 90% of them seen only once. Treatment denoted: 19 received Ad26.COV2.S at low or high dose, single or two shots; 5 received placebo; per-sample allocation not given. At day 63 after the first vaccine or placebo injection, samples were drawn. CDR3 size: 15 residues. Trimming removed 0 bases from V and 3 bases from J, with 12 bases in between. The germline V gene encodes CDR1 SGDLS and CDR2 YYNGEE. The chain links TRBV9 to TRBJ1-1; TRBD1 might be the D (5 bases). This receptor was taken from a person aged 18 to 59 who received the Ad26.COV2.S COVID-19 vaccine or a placebo. The sequencing used peripheral blood, collected in a trial of Ad26.COV2.S vaccine versus placebo. The chain's CDR3 is CASSVDGGDYTEAFF. In DNA, the CDR3 is TGTGCCAGCAGCGTAGACGGAGGGGATTACACTGAAGCTTTCTTT.